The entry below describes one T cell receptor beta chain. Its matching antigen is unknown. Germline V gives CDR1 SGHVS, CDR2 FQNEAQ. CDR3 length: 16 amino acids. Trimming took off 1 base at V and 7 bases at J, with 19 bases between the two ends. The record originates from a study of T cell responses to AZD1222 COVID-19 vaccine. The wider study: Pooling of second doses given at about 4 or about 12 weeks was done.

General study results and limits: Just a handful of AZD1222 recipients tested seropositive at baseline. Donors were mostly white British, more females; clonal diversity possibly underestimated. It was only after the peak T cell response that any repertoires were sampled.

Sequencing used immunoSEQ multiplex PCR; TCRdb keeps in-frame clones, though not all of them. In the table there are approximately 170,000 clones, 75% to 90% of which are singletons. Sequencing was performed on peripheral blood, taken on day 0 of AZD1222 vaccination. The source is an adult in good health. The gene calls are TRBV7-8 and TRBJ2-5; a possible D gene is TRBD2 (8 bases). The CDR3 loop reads CASSLVPWDSGGTQYF. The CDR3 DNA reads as TGTGCCAGCAGCTTAGTCCCTTGGGACAGCGGGGGGACCCAGTACTTC.